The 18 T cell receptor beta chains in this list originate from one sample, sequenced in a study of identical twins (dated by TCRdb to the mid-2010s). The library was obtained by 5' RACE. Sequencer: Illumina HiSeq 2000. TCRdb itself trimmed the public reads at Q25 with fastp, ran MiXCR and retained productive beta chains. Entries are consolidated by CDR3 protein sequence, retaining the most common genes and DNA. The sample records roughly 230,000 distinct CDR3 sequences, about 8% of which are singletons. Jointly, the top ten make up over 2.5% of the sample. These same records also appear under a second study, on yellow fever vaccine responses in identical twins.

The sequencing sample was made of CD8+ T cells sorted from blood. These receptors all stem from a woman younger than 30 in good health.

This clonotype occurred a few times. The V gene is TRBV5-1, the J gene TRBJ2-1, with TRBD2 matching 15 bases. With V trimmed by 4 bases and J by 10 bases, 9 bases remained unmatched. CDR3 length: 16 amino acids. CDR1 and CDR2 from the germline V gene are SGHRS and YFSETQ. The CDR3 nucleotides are TGCGCCAGCAGCGCGGGACTAGCGGGGGGCAGTGGGGAGCAGTTCTTC. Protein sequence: CASSAGLAGGSGEQFF.

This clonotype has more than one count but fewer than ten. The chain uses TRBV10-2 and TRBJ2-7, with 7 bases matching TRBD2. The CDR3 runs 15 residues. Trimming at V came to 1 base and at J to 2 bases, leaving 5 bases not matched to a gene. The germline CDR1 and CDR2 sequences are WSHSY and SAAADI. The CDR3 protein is CASSEYPSGTYEQYF. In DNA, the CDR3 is TGCGCCAGCAGTGAGTACCCTAGCGGTACCTACGAGCAGTACTTC.

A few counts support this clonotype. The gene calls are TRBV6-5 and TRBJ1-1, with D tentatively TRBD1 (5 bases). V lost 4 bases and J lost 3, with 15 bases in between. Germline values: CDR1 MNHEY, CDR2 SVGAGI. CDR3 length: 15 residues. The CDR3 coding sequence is TGTGCCAGCAGTTCACGGAGGATGGGGCACACTGAAGCTTTCTTT. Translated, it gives CASSSRRMGHTEAFF.

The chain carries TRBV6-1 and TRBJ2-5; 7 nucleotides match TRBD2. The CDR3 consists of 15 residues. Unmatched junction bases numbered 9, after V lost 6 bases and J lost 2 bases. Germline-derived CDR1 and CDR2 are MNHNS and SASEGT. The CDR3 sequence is CASRFGAGSQETQYF. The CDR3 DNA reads TGTGCCAGCAGATTTGGAGCGGGGAGTCAAGAGACCCAGTACTTC.

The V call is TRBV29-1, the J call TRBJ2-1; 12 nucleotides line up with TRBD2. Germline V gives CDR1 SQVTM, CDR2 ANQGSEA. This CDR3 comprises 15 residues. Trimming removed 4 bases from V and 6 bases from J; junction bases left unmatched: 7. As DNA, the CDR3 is TGCAGCGTTGTGGCTAGCGGGGGGGTCGGCAATGAGCAGTTCTTC. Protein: CSVVASGGVGNEQFF.

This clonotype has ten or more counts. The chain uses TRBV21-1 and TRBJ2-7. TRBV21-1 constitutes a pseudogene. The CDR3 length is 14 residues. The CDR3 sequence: CASSTHYETYEQYF. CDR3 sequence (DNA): TGTGCCAGCAGCACCCACTACGAGACCTACGAGCAGTACTTC.

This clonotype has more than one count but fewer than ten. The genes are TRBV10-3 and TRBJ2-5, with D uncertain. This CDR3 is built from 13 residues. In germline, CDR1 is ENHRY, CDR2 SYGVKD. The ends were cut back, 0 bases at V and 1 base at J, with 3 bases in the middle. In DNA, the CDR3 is TGTGCCATCAGTGAGTCTTCCCAAGAGACCCAGTACTTC. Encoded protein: CAISESSQETQYF.

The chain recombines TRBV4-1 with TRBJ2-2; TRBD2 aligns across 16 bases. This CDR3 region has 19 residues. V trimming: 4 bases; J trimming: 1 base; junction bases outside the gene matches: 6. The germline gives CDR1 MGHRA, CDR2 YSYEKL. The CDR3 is CASSRQGTSGGGNTGELFF. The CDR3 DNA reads TGCGCCAGCAGCCGTCAGGGGACTAGCGGGGGGGGGAACACCGGGGAGCTGTTTTTT.

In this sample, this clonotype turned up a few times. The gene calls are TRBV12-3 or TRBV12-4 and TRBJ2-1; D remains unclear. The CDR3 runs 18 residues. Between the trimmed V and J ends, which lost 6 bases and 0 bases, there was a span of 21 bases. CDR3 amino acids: CASSPQFGEDGSYNEQFF. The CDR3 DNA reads TGTGCCAGCAGCCCCCAGTTCGGCGAGGATGGCTCCTACAATGAGCAGTTCTTC.

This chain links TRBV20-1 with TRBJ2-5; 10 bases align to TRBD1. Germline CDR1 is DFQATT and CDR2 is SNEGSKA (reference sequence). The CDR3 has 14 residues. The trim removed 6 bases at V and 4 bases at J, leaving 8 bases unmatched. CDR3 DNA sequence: TGCAGTGCCACGCCGAGGGACAGGGGAGAGACCCAGTACTTC. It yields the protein CSATPRDRGETQYF.

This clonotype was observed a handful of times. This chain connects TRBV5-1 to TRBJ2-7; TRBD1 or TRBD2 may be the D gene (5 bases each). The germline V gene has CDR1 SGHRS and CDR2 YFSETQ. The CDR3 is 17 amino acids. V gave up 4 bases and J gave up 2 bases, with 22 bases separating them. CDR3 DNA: TGCGCCAGCAGCGGCTGGGACGGGACGGCCAAGGCCTACGAGCAGTACTTC. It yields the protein CASSGWDGTAKAYEQYF.

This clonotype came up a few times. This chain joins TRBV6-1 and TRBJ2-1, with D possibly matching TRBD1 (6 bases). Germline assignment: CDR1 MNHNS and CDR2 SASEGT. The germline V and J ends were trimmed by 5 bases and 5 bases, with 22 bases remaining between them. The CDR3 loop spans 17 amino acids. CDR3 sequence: CASSMGAGWQGNNEQFF. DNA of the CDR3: TGTGCCAGCAGTATGGGGGCCGGATGGCAGGGTAACAATGAGCAGTTCTTC.

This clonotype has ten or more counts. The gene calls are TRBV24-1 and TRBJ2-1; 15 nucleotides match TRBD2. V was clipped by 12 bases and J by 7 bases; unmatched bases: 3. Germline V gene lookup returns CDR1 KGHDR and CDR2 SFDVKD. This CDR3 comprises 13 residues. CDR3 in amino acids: CAVGTSGRNEQFF. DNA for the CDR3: TGTGCCGTCGGGACTAGCGGGAGGAATGAGCAGTTCTTC.

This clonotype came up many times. The DNA for the CDR3 is TGTGCCAGCAGAACAGGTCCCTACACAGATACGCAGTATTTT. It specifies CASRTGPYTDTQYF. The chain combines TRBV12-3 or TRBV12-4 with TRBJ2-3; D possibly corresponds to TRBD1 (5 bases). The CDR3 loop spans 14 amino acids. With 6 bases removed from V and 2 bases from J, the gap between germline ends came to 12 bases.

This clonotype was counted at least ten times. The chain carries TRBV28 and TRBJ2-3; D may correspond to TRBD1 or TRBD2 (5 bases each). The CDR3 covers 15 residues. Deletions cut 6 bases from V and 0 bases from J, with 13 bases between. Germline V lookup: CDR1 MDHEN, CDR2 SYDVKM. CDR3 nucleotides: TGTGCCAGCAGCCCCGGGACCGCGAGCACAGATACGCAGTATTTT. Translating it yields CASSPGTASTDTQYF. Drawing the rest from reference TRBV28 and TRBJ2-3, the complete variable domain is DVKVTQSSRYLVKRTGEKVFLECVQDMDHENMFWYRQDPGLGLRLIYFSYDVKMKEKGDIPEGYSVSREKKERFSLILESASTNQTSMYLCASSPGTASTDTQYFGPGTRLTVL.

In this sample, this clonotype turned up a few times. Written as DNA, the CDR3 is TGTGCCAGCAGCCCGAAAACAGGGACTAGTGGGACCCAGTACTTC. Its translation is CASSPKTGTSGTQYF. The chain links TRBV6-1 to TRBJ2-5; TRBD2 agrees at 8 bases. The CDR3 covers 15 residues. Looked up from germline, CDR1 is MNHNS and CDR2 is SASEGT. J lost 7 bases, V lost 6 bases, and 13 bases had no gene match.

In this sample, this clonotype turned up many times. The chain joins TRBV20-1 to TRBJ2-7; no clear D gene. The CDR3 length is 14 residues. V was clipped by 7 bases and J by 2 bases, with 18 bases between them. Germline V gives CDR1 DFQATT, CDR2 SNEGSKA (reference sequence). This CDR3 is CSGCPRLDPYEQYF. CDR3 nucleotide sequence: TGCAGTGGATGTCCCCGGCTCGACCCCTACGAGCAGTACTTC.

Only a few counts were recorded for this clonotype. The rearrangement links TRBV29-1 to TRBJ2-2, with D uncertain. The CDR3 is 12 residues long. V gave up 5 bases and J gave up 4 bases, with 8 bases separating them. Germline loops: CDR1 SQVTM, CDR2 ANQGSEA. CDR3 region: CSVSSGTGELFF. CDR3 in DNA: TGCAGCGTTTCTTCCGGCACCGGGGAGCTGTTTTTT.